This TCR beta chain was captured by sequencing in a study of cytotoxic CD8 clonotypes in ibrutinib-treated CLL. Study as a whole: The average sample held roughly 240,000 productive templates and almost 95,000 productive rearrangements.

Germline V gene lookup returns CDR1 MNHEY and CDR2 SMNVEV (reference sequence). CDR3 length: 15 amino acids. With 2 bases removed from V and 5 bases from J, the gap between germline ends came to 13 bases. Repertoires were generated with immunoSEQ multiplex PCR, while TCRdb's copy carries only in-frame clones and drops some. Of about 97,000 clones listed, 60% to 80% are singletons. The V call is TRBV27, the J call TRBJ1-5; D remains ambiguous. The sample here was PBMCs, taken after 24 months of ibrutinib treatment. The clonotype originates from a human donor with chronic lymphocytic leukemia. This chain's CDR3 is CASSLIGNRDQPQHF. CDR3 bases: TGTGCCAGCAGTTTAATAGGCAATAGGGATCAGCCCCAGCATTTT.